This is a list of T cell receptor beta chains from one sample in a study of blood T cell repertoires in COVID-19. TCRdb's copy holds only in-frame clones and misses some; the assay was immunoSEQ multiplex PCR. Among 300,000 to 450,000 clones listed, around 89% were seen once. The sample comprised peripheral blood. These receptors all come from a woman aged 30 to 39 with COVID-19, enrolled during active disease. Each CDR3 is given with its conserved first and last residue. Fields, in order: CDR3 length, D gene, clone size, V gene, J gene, CDR3 DNA, CDR3 protein. The D gene is left open where the match is weak. Not every row has a clone size; where given, it reads once, few, many or a size class.

>15|-|-|TRBV19|TRBJ1-1
TGTGCCAGTAGTATTGGGGGCACAGGGAGAACTGAAGCTTTCTTT
CASSIGGTGRTEAFF
>15|TRBD1|-|TRBV7-7|TRBJ2-2
TGTGCTAGCAGCAAACGACAGGGGGACACCGGGGAGCTGTTTTTT
CASSKRQGDTGELFF
>16|-|-|TRBV7-2|TRBJ1-1
TGTGCCAGCAGCTTAGGGCCACGGGGGATGGACACTGAAGCTTTCTTT
CASSLGPRGMDTEAFF
>13|TRBD1|once|TRBV3-1/TRBV3-2|TRBJ1-1
TGTGCCAGCAGTCGCGGACAGGTCGCTGAAGCTTTCTTT
CASSRGQVAEAFF
>15|TRBD1|-|TRBV5-4|TRBJ1-3
TGTGCCAGCAGCCCCGGACAGGGGGCTGGAAACACCATATATTTT
CASSPGQGAGNTIYF
>16|-|few|TRBV7-9|TRBJ1-1
TGTGCCAGCAGCGGGAGGGACGGACGACTGAACACTGAAGCTTTCTTT
CASSGRDGRLNTEAFF
>15|TRBD2|-|TRBV19|TRBJ2-5
TGTGCCAGTAGTCCAACCCGCTCCGGGGGGGAGACCCAGTACTTC
CASSPTRSGGETQYF
>15|-|-|TRBV19|TRBJ2-2
TGTGCCAGTAGTATTCAGGCGGGGCAGGGCGGGGAGCTGTTTTTT
CASSIQAGQGGELFF
>14|TRBD1|-|TRBV25-1|TRBJ2-5
TGTGCCAGCAGTGAGGACAGGGTTGCAGAGACCCAGTACTTC
CASSEDRVAETQYF
>15|-|-|TRBV9|TRBJ2-2
TGTGCCAGCAGCGCCCGACTAGTGAGGGCCGGGGAGCTGTTTTTT
CASSARLVRAGELFF
>14|-|once|TRBV27|TRBJ1-4
TGTGCCAGCAGTTTATCGCCAGGGATTGAAAAACTGTTTTTT
CASSLSPGIEKLFF
>20|TRBD2|-|TRBV4-1|TRBJ2-1
TGCGCCAGCAGCCCAATGAAGTGGCGGGAGGCGAGGGGCACTTACAATGAGCAGTTCTTC
CASSPMKWREARGTYNEQFF
>13|-|-|TRBV6-5|TRBJ1-1
TGTGCCAGCACCTCCCAGTGGAGCACTGAAGCTTTCTTT
CASTSQWSTEAFF
>13|-|-|TRBV28|TRBJ2-7
TGTGCCAGCAGTTTCGGGATCCTATACGAGCAGTACTTC
CASSFGILYEQYF
>11|-|-|TRBV19|TRBJ1-1
TGTGCCAGTAGTATGAGGGCCACGGCTTTCTTT
CASSMRATAFF
>15|TRBD1|few|TRBV7-9|TRBJ1-6
TGTGCCAGCAGCTCACGGGACAGGGATAATTCACCCCTCCACTTT
CASSSRDRDNSPLHF